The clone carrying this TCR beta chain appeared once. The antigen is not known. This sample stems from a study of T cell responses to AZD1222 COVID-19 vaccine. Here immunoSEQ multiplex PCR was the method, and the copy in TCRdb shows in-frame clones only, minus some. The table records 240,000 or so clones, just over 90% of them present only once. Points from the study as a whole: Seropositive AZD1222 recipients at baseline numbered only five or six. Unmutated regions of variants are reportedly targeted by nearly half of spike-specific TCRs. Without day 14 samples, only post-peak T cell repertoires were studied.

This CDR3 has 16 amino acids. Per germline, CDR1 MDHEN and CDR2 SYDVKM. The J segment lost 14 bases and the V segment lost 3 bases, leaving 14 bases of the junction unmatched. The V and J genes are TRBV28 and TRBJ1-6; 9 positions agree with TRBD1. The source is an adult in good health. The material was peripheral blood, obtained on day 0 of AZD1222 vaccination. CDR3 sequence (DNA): TGTGCCAGCAGTTTGTCGGGACAGGGTCTATCGGGAACCCTCCACTTT. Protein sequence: CASSLSGQGLSGTLHF.